The present entry profiles one TCR beta chain with its context. The sample is drawn from a study of blood T cell repertoires in COVID-19. Authors' processing steps: It was from reference gene primer amplification that nucleated cell counts were estimated. The assay was immunoSEQ multiplex PCR, and TCRdb's table has in-frame clones only and misses some. V and J calls and clone size are given by that table; D and trimming were obtained from the DNA. The sample has approximately 280,000 clones, about four fifths seen once. This clonotype was obtained from a human donor with COVID-19, enrolled during active disease. The donor label of this sample is uncertain. The sample was peripheral blood.

CDR3 protein: CASSNPATSGNNEQFF. The CDR3 DNA reads TGTGCCAGCTCGAACCCCGCGACTAGCGGGAACAATGAGCAGTTCTTC. The chain is built from TRBV18 and TRBJ2-1; 11 nucleotides align to TRBD2. V was pared by 6 bases and J by 5 bases, with 9 bases of the junction left unmatched. Germline loops: CDR1 KGHSH, CDR2 LQKENI. The length of the CDR3 is 16 residues.